This passage covers 9 T cell receptor beta chains from one sample sequenced in a study of CD8 T cells in Susac syndrome. Random hexamers were used to reverse transcribe an amount of roughly 0.5 to 1 ug RNA. One entry per CDR3 protein results from TCRdb running MiXCR on the immunoSEQ multiplex PCR reads. The data contain around 270,000 distinct CDR3 sequences, 85% of them seen just once; the ten biggest clones take up around 0.2%. Material for sequencing was CD8+ T cells from PBMCs. The receptors were gathered from a human donor with multiple sclerosis.

V is TRBV6-2 or TRBV6-3 and J is TRBJ2-1, with 11 positions matching TRBD2. This CDR3 region has 14 residues. The V and J ends lost 6 bases and 8 bases, in that order; junction bases with no gene match: 6. Germline V lookup: CDR1 MNHEY, CDR2 SVGEGT. CDR3 amino acids: CASRTLAGGYEQFF. The CDR3 DNA follows: TGTGCCAGCAGGACTCTAGCGGGAGGTTATGAGCAGTTCTTC.

In its sample, this clonotype was seen a few times. V is TRBV12-3 or TRBV12-4 and J is TRBJ2-5; 7 bases match TRBD1. The junction had 3 bases not matched to a gene; V was cut back by 2 bases and J by 3 bases. CDR3 length equals 14 residues. In DNA, the CDR3 is TGTGCCAGCAGTTTATTGGGGACAGAAGAGACCCAGTACTTC. Protein product: CASSLLGTEETQYF.

The chain has TRBV27 and TRBJ1-5, with a tentative D call TRBD1 (5 bases). CDR3 length: 13 residues. CDR1 is MNHEY and CDR2 is SMNVEV in the germline V gene (reference sequence). V was shortened by 5 bases and J by 6 bases, with 11 bases between the two germline ends. Here the CDR3 DNA reads TGTGCCAGCAGTCCTTATACAGGTCAGCCCCAGCATTTT. Its translation: CASSPYTGQPQHF.

This clonotype was counted only a few times. CDR3 residues: CASSPPLQETQYF. CDR3 sequence (DNA): TGCGCCAGCAGCCCACCCCTCCAAGAGACCCAGTACTTC. The chain joins TRBV4-1 to TRBJ2-5; D uncertain. The CDR3 consists of 13 residues. Trimming shortened V by 4 bases and J by 1 base, and 7 bases separated the two germline ends. Germline V gives CDR1 MGHRA, CDR2 YSYEKL.

CDR3: CASSPLGTAGGTQYF. Here the CDR3 DNA reads TGCGCCAGCAGCCCCCTAGGGACTGCGGGAGGGACCCAGTACTTC. The chain combines TRBV4-3 with TRBJ2-5, with 8 bases identical to TRBD2. The CDR3 covers 15 residues. Germline CDR1 LGHNA, CDR2 YSLEER. The J segment lost 7 bases and the V segment lost 4 bases, leaving 11 bases of the junction unmatched.

The V call is TRBV7-2, the J call TRBJ2-7; TRBD2 matches 10 bases. CDR1 and CDR2 (germline): SGHTA, FQGNSA. The CDR3 sequence is 15 residues long. J was trimmed by 7 bases and V by 3 bases; bases with no gene match: 9. The CDR3 nucleotides are TGTGCCAGCAGCTTTTCAGCGGGAGGGTCCGGTGAGCAGTACTTC. This encodes CASSFSAGGSGEQYF. The whole variable domain, remainder taken from reference TRBV7-2 and TRBJ2-7, is GAGVSQSPSNKVTEKGKDVELRCDPISGHTALYWYRQSLGQGLEFLIYFQGNSAPDKSGLPSDRFSAERTGGSVSTLTIQRTQQEDSAVYLCASSFSAGGSGEQYFGPGTRLTVT.

V gene TRBV7-9 combines with J gene TRBJ2-7; TRBD1 agrees at 9 bases. The length of the CDR3 is 15 residues. Germline assignment: CDR1 SEHNR and CDR2 FQNEAQ (reference sequence). Trimming at V came to 5 bases and at J to 3 bases, leaving 8 bases not matched to a gene. This CDR3 is CASSKPGQGLYEQYF. The CDR3 bases are TGTGCCAGCAGCAAGCCGGGACAGGGACTCTACGAGCAGTACTTC.

V is TRBV9 and J is TRBJ2-7; 10 nucleotides match TRBD2. CDR3 size: 14 residues. V shed 0 bases, J shed 6 bases, and the junction held 3 bases outside the gene matches. The germline V gene encodes CDR1 SGDLS and CDR2 YYNGEE. CDR3 region: CASSVASGSVEQYF. The CDR3, as DNA: TGTGCCAGCAGCGTAGCTAGCGGGAGCGTCGAGCAGTACTTC.

The chain uses TRBV3-1 and TRBJ2-1; 8 positions agree with TRBD2. From germline, CDR1 is LGHDT and CDR2 YNNKEL (reference sequence). This CDR3 comprises 15 residues. V was clipped by 1 base and J by 10 bases; unmatched bases: 9. The CDR3 protein is CASSQVGREGLEQFF. The CDR3 DNA reads as TGTGCCAGCAGCCAAGTCGGTCGGGAGGGCCTCGAGCAGTTCTTC.